Given below is one T cell receptor beta chain in context. Its antigen is not yet known. No per-base quality is available; no much larger clone lies one base away. This specimen belongs to a study of T cell responses to AZD1222 COVID-19 vaccine (dated by TCRdb to the early 2020s). About the investigation overall: A total of 230 to 250 trial participants underwent TCR sequencing, of whom roughly 210 had received two doses of AZD1222 and approximately 26 had received two doses of the MenACWY control vaccine. Trial participants were enrolled into age subgroups of 18-55, 56-69 and 70-plus years, which contained roughly 140, 27 and 60 TCR-sequenced participants, respectively.

Taken from cysteine to phenylalanine, the CDR3 has 18 residues. The kept DNA is CDR3 alone, 54 bases in frame from the first base. Between the V and J ends, shortened by 6 bases and 4 bases respectively, the junction contains 25 bases. The germline V gene (reference sequence) supplies CDR1 MNHEY and CDR2 SMNVEV. The CDR3 regions of human TCRbeta chains were analyzed by immunosequencing. The paper's processing steps were these. TCRs in the repertoires were matched against a reference library of SARS-CoV-2-specific TCRs that had been generated with the MIRA antigen-specificity platform. Breadth was defined as the fraction of unique TCRs that were SARS-CoV-2-associated. Depth was defined as the fraction of total T cells that were SARS-CoV-2-associated. Using the MIRA data, each spike-specific TCR was assigned both to the spike region to which the TCR was reactive and to a CD4 or CD8 class. Log10-transformed breadth and depth values were compared by one-way ANOVA with Sidak's multiple comparisons tests. This immuneACCESS table, as held by TCRdb, lists in-frame sequences with V and J called but not all clones. Of the missing ones, under half trace to an unresolved V gene in checked studies; the others have no known cause. D and trimming come from the DNA, and the V and J calls and clone size come from that table. In this sample the table shows about 160,000 clones, 92% of which occur a single time. Clones ranked in the top ten supply 4% to 5.5% of the sample.

Overall study outcomes, separate from this receptor: The 56-69-year group was small, and its depth increase did not reach significance, likely because of low power. Conclusions about previously exposed vaccinees were limited because only a handful of AZD1222 recipients were SARS-CoV-2 seropositive at baseline. The whole spike protein was spanned by vaccine-associated CD4 TCRs, and dominant responses were seen in regions 160-218 and 743-854. After two AZD1222 doses, spike-specific TCR breadth and depth were significantly higher than at day 0 and than in MenACWY recipients. Because no day 14 peak-response samples were available, repertoires were characterized only after the peak T cell response. Most participants were white British and females outnumbered males, and the authors suggested that clonal diversity may have been underestimated. Epitopes outside the regions mutated in the B.1.351 and B.1.1.7 variants were reportedly recognized by nearly half of the unique spike-specific TCRs.

The time point label for this specimen denotes: baseline before first vaccination. Read against the paper, the sample's treatment or condition label means: meningococcal conjugate vaccine given as trial control. The vaccinee samples were drawn from two UK trials, COV001 and COV002, one of which was a single-blind randomized controlled phase 2/3 trial testing AZD1222 (ChAdOx1 nCoV-19) in healthy adults. For TCRbeta chain sequencing, PBMC samples were collected from trial participants at day 0 and at day 28 after the second dose. The TCR sequence derives from an adult in good health. The sequence is built from TRBV27 and TRBJ1-3, with no D gene named confidently. The sequenced sample was peripheral blood, obtained on day 0 of MenACWY control vaccination. The DNA reads as follows: TGTGCCAGCAGGGGTCATGAAGTGTCCGGTAAACAAGGAAACACCATATATTTT. This codes for CASRGHEVSGKQGNTIYF.